Detailed here is one TCR beta chain. The data stem from a study of blood T cell repertoires in COVID-19. About the research overall: Samples taken during acute and convalescent COVID-19 were collected in the United States, Italy and Spain.

As originally analysed: Nucleated cell number was recorded as an estimate derived from reference gene primer amplification. Profiling relied on immunoSEQ multiplex PCR, and the TCRdb table lists in-frame clones only, not all of them. The V and J calls and clone size were taken over from that table, and D and trimming were inferred from the DNA. The sample contains 97,000 or so clones, 91% of which appear only once. The specimen was peripheral blood. This TCR was sampled from a man aged 18 to 30 with acute or convalescent COVID-19.

The CDR3 coding sequence is TGTGCCTGGAGTGTACCCAGCGGGATTCCCTTGAGCACCGGGGAGCTGTTTTTT. Protein: CAWSVPSGIPLSTGELFF. The chain carries TRBV30 and TRBJ2-2; 7 bases are shared with TRBD2. Germline V lookup: CDR1 GTSNPN, CDR2 SVGIG (reference sequence). The V gene end was trimmed by 0 bases and the J gene end by 4 bases; junction bases not matched to a gene: 14. There are 18 residues in the CDR3.